Sequencing of this TCR beta chain was carried out in a study of T cell changes during pregnancy in multiple sclerosis. CDR3 size: 13 residues. V was shortened by 7 bases and J by 8 bases, with 17 bases between the two germline ends. Germline-derived CDR1 and CDR2 are MDHEN and SYDVKM. Only in-frame clones appear in the TCRdb table, and some are missing; sequencing was by immunoSEQ multiplex PCR. In the table there are 35,000 to 45,000 clones, approximately 88% of which are singletons. The count of this clone is one. This sample comprised CD4+ T cells from peripheral blood mononuclear cells, obtained in the first trimester of pregnancy. V usage is TRBV28 and J usage is TRBJ1-2; the D gene is possibly TRBD1 (6 bases). The origin of this receptor is a female donor with multiple sclerosis, enrolled in a pregnancy study. CDR3 protein: CASNLAGARGYTF. The CDR3 coding sequence is TGTGCCAGCAACTTAGCAGGGGCGCGGGGCTACACCTTC.